Below, 17 T cell receptor beta chains from the same sample are listed, as sequenced in a study of blood T cell repertoires in COVID-19. Only in-frame clones appear in the TCRdb table, and some are missing; sequencing was by immunoSEQ multiplex PCR. The data show some 190,000 clones, approximately 85% seen once. The sample was peripheral blood. The receptor set was obtained from a human donor with active or convalescent COVID-19. The donor label of this sample is uncertain.

This chain connects TRBV7-9 to TRBJ2-3, with D tentatively TRBD2 (6 bases). The CDR3 is 15 amino acids. The ends were cut back, 3 bases at V and 3 bases at J, with 13 bases in the middle. Germline lookup yields CDR1 SEHNR and CDR2 FQNEAQ (reference sequence). The CDR3, as DNA: TGTGCCAGCAGCTTTGGAGGGGCGGGGACAGATACGCAGTATTTT. Protein sequence: CASSFGGAGTDTQYF.

The V call is TRBV27, the J call TRBJ1-1; possible D gene TRBD1, 6 bases. CDR1 and CDR2 (germline): MNHEY, SMNVEV (reference sequence). This CDR3 has 14 amino acids. Trimming left V 3 bases short and J 1 base short, with 9 bases between. DNA for the CDR3: TGTGCCAGCAGTTTTGCAGGGGCGAACACTGAAGCTTTCTTT. As protein: CASSFAGANTEAFF.

The gene calls are TRBV7-2 and TRBJ2-3; perhaps TRBD2 as D (7 bases). Trimming pared 1 base from V and 5 bases from J, leaving 19 bases between. The length of the CDR3 is 17 residues. Germline lookup yields CDR1 SGHTA and CDR2 FQGNSA. The chain's CDR3 is CASSLELWGGAGDTQYF. The CDR3 coding sequence is TGTGCCAGCAGCTTAGAACTATGGGGGGGGGCAGGAGATACGCAGTATTTT.

The CDR3 DNA reads TGCGCCAGCAGCCCAAGGCTGGGACAGATCAATTCACCCCTCCACTTT. This sequence encodes CASSPRLGQINSPLHF. This chain connects TRBV4-1 to TRBJ1-6, with 7 bases that match TRBD1. The junction had 10 bases not matched to a gene; V was cut back by 4 bases and J by 7 bases. This CDR3 comprises 16 residues. CDR1 and CDR2 (germline): MGHRA, YSYEKL.

This clone was counted between two and nine times. The V call is TRBV7-6, the J call TRBJ1-2; TRBD1 matches 10 bases. Trimming cost V 5 bases and J 10 bases; bases outside gene matches: 7. The CDR3 length is 13 residues. The germline V gene encodes CDR1 SGHVS and CDR2 FNYEAQ. CDR3 amino acids: CASSRDRGRDYTF. The CDR3 bases are TGTGCCAGCAGCCGAGACAGGGGGCGCGACTACACCTTC.

The chain recombines TRBV14 with TRBJ2-1, with D hard to call. Per the germline V gene, CDR1 is SGHDN and CDR2 is FVKESK. The V gene lost 1 base and the J gene lost 5 bases, with 6 bases spanning the gap. This CDR3 spans 13 amino acids. The CDR3 bases are TGTGCCAGCAGCCAAGGTTCAAACAATGAGCAGTTCTTC. Translated, it gives CASSQGSNNEQFF.

This chain links TRBV29-1 with TRBJ2-5; possible D gene TRBD1, 6 bases. This CDR3 comprises 16 residues. Germline CDR1 is SQVTM and CDR2 is ANQGSEA. The V and J ends lost 0 bases and 1 base respectively, with 15 bases between them. The chain's CDR3 is CSVEDWARGIQETQYF. The CDR3 DNA reads as TGCAGCGTTGAAGATTGGGCTAGGGGGATCCAAGAGACCCAGTACTTC.

The chain recombines TRBV28 with TRBJ2-5; no firm D call. V lost 3 bases and J 5 bases, leaving 22 bases between the germline ends. The CDR3 covers 17 residues. In germline, CDR1 is MDHEN, CDR2 SYDVKM. In nucleotides, the CDR3 is TGTGCCAGCAGTTTTCCCCCGCAAGCCCCTCCTGCGGAGACCCAGTACTTC. Residues: CASSFPPQAPPAETQYF.

The chain joins TRBV3-1 (or the pseudogene TRBV3-2) to TRBJ2-1; possibly TRBD1 for D (7 bases). The CDR3 consists of 11 residues. CDR1 and CDR2 (germline): LGHDT, YNNKEL (reference sequence). Trimming left V 2 bases short and J 15 bases short, with 11 bases between. CDR3 in DNA: TGTGCCAGCAGCCAAACAGGGGAGGTGTTCTTC. It specifies CASSQTGEVFF.

This clone occurred a few times. CDR3 protein: CASSPTTSGRANTGELFF. In DNA, the CDR3 is TGCGCCAGCAGCCCTACGACTAGCGGGAGGGCGAACACCGGGGAGCTGTTTTTT. The V and J genes are TRBV4-1 and TRBJ2-2; 14 bases are shared with TRBD2. V was pared by 4 bases and J by 0 bases, with 4 bases of the junction left unmatched. This CDR3 is built from 18 residues. Per germline, CDR1 MGHRA and CDR2 YSYEKL.

The CDR3 reads CASSFSGVETQYF. The CDR3 nucleotides are TGTGCCAGCAGCTTCTCGGGGGTGGAGACCCAGTACTTC. The chain joins TRBV5-5 to TRBJ2-5; a weak D match, TRBD2 (6 bases). Germline lookup yields CDR1 SGHKS and CDR2 YYEKEE (reference sequence). V was shortened by 2 bases and J by 5 bases, with 10 bases between the two germline ends. CDR3 length: 13 residues.

The chain carries TRBV28 and TRBJ1-5; TRBD1 might be the D (5 bases). V was clipped by 1 base and J by 2 bases, with 12 bases between them. In germline, CDR1 is MDHEN, CDR2 SYDVKM. This CDR3 has 16 residues. The CDR3 nucleotides read TGTGCCAGCAGTTTATACCGGGGGTTCGGCAATCAGCCCCAGCATTTT. Protein: CASSLYRGFGNQPQHF. The full variable domain, completed using reference TRBV28 and TRBJ1-5, is DVKVTQSSRYLVKRTGEKVFLECVQDMDHENMFWYRQDPGLGLRLIYFSYDVKMKEKGDIPEGYSVSREKKERFSLILESASTNQTSMYLCASSLYRGFGNQPQHFGDGTRLSIL.

The chain combines TRBV25-1 with TRBJ1-6; 9 positions match TRBD1. The CDR3 covers 14 residues. The junction had 3 bases not matched to a gene; V was cut back by 6 bases and J by 6 bases. In germline, CDR1 is MGHDK, CDR2 SYGVNS. The CDR3 nucleotides are TGTGCCAGCAGGGAGGACAGGGGTAATTCACCCCTCCACTTT. Protein: CASREDRGNSPLHF.

The genes are TRBV21-1 and TRBJ1-1; the table calls TRBD1, which could not be checked here. TRBV21-1 is a pseudogene locus. The CDR3 is made up of 16 amino acids. CDR3 in amino acids: CASSKASPLLNTEAFF. The CDR3 bases are TGTGCCAGCAGCAAAGCCAGTCCTTTATTGAACACTGAAGCTTTCTTT.

The CDR3: CASGGLRGIQYF. CDR3 DNA sequence: TGTGCCTCGGGGGGGCTTCGGGGCATTCAGTACTTC. The chain has TRBV12-5 and TRBJ2-4; 8 bases match TRBD2. CDR3 length: 12 residues. CDR1 is LGHNT and CDR2 is FRNRAP in the germline V gene.

This clone was seen more than once but under ten times. The rearrangement joins TRBV28 to TRBJ2-1; TRBD1 aligns across 8 bases. CDR1 is MDHEN, CDR2 SYDVKM, per germline. V lost 6 bases and J lost 12; bases outside the gene matches: 10. CDR3 length: 13 amino acids. The CDR3 DNA sequence: TGTGCCAGCAGCCCAGGGGGCCTCAGCGGGCAGTTCTTC. Protein: CASSPGGLSGQFF.

The chain carries TRBV4-3 and TRBJ2-2; 7 bases fit TRBD1. The CDR3 runs to 16 residues. Per the germline V gene, CDR1 is LGHNA and CDR2 is YSLEER. J was trimmed by 1 base and V by 3 bases; bases with no gene match: 5. In DNA form, the CDR3 reads TGCGCCAGCAGCCAGACCGGGACAGTGAACACCGGGGAGCTGTTTTTT. This gives the protein CASSQTGTVNTGELFF.